This T cell receptor (beta chain) was identified during a study of blood T cell repertoires in COVID-19. Background on the study: Some COVID-19 samples were acute and others convalescent; all came from the United States, Italy and Spain.

The germline V gene encodes CDR1 KGHSH and CDR2 LQKENI. This CDR3 region has 14 residues. Germline trimming cut 6 bases from V and 4 bases from J; bases unmatched to any gene: 5. Per the original methods: For nucleated cells, counts were estimated from reference gene primer amplification. The table came from immunoSEQ multiplex PCR; TCRdb's copy has only in-frame clones and leaves some out. That table furnishes V, J and clone size, whereas the DNA furnished D and trimming. The sample has about 380,000 clones; over 65% are singletons. Sample: peripheral blood. The genes are TRBV18 and TRBJ2-3; TRBD2 matches 9 bases. The receptor's source is a human donor with acute or convalescent COVID-19. The donor label of this sample is uncertain. The CDR3 bases are TGTGCCAGCTCTCGTAGCGGGAGTGCAGATACGCAGTATTTT. It codes for CASSRSGSADTQYF.